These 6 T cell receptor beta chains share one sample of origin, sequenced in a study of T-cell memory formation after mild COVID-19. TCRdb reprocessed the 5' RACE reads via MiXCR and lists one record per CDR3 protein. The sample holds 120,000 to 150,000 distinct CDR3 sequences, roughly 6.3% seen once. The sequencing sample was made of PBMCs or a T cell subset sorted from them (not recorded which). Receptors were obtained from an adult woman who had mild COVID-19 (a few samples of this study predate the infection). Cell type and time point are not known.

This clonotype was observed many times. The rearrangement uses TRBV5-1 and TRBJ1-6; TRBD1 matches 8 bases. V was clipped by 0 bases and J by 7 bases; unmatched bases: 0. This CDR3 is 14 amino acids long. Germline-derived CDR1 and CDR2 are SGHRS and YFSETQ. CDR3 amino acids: CASSLGQGNSPLHF. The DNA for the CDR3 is TGCGCCAGCAGCTTGGGACAGGGGAATTCACCCCTCCACTTT. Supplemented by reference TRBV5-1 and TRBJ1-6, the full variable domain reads KAGVTQTPRYLIKTRGQQVTLSCSPISGHRSVSWYQQTPGQGLQFLFEYFSETQRNKGNFPGRFSGRQFSNSRSEMNVSTLELGDSALYLCASSLGQGNSPLHFGNGTRLTVT.

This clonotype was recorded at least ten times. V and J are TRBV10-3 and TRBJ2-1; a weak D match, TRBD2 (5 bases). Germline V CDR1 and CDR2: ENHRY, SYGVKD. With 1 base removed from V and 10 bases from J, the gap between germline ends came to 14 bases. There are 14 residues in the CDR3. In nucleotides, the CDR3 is TGTGCCATCAGTGAGTACGGACCGACGGGGGAGCAGTTCTTC. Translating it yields CAISEYGPTGEQFF.

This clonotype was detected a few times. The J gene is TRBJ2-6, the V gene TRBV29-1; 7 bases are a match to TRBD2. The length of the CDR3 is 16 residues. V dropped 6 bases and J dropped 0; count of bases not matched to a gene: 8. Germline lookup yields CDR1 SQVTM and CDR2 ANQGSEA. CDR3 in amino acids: CSVGGAGNSGANVLTF. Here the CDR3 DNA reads TGCAGCGTGGGAGGGGCGGGCAACTCTGGGGCCAACGTCCTGACTTTC. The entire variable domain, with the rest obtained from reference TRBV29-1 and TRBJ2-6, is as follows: SAVISQKPSRDICQRGTSLTIQCQVDSQVTMMFWYRQQPGQSLTLIATANQGSEATYESGFVIDKFPISRPNLTFSTLTVSNMSPEDSSIYLCSVGGAGNSGANVLTFGAGSRLTVL.

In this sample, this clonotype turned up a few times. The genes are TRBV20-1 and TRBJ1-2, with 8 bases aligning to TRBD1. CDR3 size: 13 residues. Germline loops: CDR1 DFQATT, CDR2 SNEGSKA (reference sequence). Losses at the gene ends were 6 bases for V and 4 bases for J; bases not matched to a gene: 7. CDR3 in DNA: TGCAGTGCGCGGACAGGGCCCTCCTATGGCTACACCTTC. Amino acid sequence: CSARTGPSYGYTF.

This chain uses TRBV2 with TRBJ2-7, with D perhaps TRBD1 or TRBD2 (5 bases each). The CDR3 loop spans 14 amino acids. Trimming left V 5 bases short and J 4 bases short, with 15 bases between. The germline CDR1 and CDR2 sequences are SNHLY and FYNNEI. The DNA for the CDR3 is TGTGCCAGCAGTTTTCCGGGACGCGGATACGAGCAGTACTTC. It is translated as CASSFPGRGYEQYF.

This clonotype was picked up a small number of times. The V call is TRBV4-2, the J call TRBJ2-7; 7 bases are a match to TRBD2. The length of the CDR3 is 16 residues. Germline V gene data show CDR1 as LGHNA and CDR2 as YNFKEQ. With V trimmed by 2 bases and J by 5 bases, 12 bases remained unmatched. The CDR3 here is CASSQIGGNTPDEQYF. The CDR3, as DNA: TGTGCCAGCAGCCAAATCGGGGGGAACACCCCGGACGAGCAGTACTTC.